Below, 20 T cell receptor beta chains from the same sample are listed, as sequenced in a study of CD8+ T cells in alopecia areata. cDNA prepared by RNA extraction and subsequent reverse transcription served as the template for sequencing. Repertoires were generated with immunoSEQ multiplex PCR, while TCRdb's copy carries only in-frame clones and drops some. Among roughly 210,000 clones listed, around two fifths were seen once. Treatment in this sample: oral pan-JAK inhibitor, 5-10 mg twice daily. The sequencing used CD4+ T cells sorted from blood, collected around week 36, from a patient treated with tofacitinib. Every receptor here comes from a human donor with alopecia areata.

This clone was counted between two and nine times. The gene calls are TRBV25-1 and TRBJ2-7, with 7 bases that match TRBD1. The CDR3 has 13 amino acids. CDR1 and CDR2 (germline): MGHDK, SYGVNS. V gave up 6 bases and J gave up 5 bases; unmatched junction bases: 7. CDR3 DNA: TGTGCCAGCAGCTCGACAGGGTCCCACGAGCAGTACTTC. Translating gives CASSSTGSHEQYF.

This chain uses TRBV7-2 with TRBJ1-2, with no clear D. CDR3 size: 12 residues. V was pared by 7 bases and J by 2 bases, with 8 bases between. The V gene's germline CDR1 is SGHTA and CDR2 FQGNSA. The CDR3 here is CASTSTNYGYTF. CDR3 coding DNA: TGTGCCAGCACCTCGACGAACTATGGCTACACCTTC.

The CDR3 DNA sequence: TGTGCCAGCAGCCAACCCCGGGACACAGCCTACGAGCAGTACTTC. It codes for CASSQPRDTAYEQYF. The chain employs TRBV4-2 and TRBJ2-7, with a tentative D call TRBD1 (6 bases). Between the trimmed V and J ends, which lost 2 bases and 2 bases, there was a span of 13 bases. The CDR3 has 15 amino acids. Looked up from germline, CDR1 is LGHNA and CDR2 is YNFKEQ.

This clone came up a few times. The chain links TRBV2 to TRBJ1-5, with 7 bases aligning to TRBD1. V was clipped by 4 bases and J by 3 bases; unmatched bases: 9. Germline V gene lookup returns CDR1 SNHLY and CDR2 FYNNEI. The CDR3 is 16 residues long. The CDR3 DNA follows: TGTGCCAGCAGTGTAACAGGGGCCTTCACCAATCAGCCCCAGCATTTT. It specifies CASSVTGAFTNQPQHF.

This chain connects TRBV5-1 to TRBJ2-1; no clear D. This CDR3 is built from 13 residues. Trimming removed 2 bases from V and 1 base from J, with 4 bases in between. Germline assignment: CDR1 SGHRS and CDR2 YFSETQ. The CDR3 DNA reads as TGCGCCAGCAGCTTTATTTCCTACAATGAGCAGTTCTTC. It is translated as CASSFISYNEQFF.

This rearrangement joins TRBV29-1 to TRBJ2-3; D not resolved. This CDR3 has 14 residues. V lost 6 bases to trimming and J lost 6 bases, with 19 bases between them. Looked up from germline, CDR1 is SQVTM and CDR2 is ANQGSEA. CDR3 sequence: CSVRNWNVGDTQYF. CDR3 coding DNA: TGCAGCGTGAGGAACTGGAACGTCGGGGATACGCAGTATTTT.

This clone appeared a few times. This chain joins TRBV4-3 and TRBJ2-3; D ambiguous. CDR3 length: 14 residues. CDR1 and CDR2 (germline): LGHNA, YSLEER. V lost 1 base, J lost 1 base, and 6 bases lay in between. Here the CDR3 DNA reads TGCGCCAGCAGCCAAGCCCGCGGCACAGATACGCAGTATTTT. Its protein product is CASSQARGTDTQYF.

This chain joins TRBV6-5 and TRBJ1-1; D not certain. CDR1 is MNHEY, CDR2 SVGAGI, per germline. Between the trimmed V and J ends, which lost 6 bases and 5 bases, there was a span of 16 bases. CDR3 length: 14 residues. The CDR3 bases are TGTGCCAGCAGCCAAGGACGAAAGGGAACTGAAGCTTTCTTT. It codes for CASSQGRKGTEAFF.

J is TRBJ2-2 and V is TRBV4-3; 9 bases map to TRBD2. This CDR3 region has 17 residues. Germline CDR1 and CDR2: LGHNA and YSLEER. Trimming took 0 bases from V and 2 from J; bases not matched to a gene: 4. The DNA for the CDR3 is TGCGCCAGCAGCCAAGAAAGCGGGAGGTACAACACCGGGGAGCTGTTTTTT. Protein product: CASSQESGRYNTGELFF.

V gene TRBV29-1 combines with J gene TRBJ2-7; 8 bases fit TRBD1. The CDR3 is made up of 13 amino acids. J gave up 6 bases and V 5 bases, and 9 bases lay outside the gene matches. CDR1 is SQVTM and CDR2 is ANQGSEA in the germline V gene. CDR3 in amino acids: CSVLRGQGGEQYF. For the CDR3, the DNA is TGCAGCGTTCTCAGGGGGCAAGGGGGCGAGCAGTACTTC.

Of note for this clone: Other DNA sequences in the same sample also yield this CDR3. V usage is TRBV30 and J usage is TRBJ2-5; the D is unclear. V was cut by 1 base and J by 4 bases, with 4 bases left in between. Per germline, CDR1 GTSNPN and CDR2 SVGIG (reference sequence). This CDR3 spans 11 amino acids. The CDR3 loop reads CAWSGRETQYF. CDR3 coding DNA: TGTGCCTGGAGTGGTCGAGAGACCCAGTACTTC. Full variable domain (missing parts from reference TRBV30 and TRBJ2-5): SQTIHQWPATLVQPVGSPLSLECTVEGTSNPNLYWYRQAAGRGLQLLFYSVGIGQISSEVPQNLSASRPQDRQFILSSKKLLLSDSGFYLCAWSGRETQYFGPGTRLLVL.

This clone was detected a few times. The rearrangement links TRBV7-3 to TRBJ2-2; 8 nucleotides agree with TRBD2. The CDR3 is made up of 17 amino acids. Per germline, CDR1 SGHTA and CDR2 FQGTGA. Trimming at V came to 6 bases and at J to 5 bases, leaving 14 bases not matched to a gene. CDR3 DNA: TGTGCCAGCAGTTTACTATCGGGAGCGGGAGTGACCGGGGAGCTGTTTTTT. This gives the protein CASSLLSGAGVTGELFF.

CDR3 in amino acids: CASSLGGPGTEAFF. As DNA, the CDR3 is TGCGCCAGCAGCTTGGGAGGGCCGGGGACTGAAGCTTTCTTT. The chain combines TRBV5-1 with TRBJ1-1; no clear D gene. V was clipped by 0 bases and J by 5 bases, with 11 bases between them. CDR3 length equals 14 residues. CDR1 SGHRS and CDR2 YFSETQ come from the germline V gene.

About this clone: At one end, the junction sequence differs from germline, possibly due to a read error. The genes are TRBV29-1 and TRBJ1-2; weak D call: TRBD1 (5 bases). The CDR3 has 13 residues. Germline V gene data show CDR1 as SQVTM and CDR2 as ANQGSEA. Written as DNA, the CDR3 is TGCAGCGCTGAAGCAGGGCTTGGCTATGGCTACACCTTC. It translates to CSAEAGLGYGYTF. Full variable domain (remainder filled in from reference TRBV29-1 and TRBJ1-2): SAVISQKPSRDICQRGTSLTIQCQVDSQVTMMFWYRQQPGQSLTLIATANQGSEATYESGFVIDKFPISRPNLTFSTLTVSNMSPEDSSIYLCSAEAGLGYGYTFGSGTRLTVV.

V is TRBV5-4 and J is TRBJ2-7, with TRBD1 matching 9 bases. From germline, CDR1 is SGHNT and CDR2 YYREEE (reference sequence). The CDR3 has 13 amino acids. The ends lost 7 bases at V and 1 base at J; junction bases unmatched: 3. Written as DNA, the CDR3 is TGTGCCAGCCAGGGACAGGGATCCTACGAGCAGTACTTC. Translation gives CASQGQGSYEQYF. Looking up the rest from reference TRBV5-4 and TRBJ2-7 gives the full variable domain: ETGVTQSPTHLIKTRGQQVTLRCSSQSGHNTVSWYQQALGQGPQFIFQYYREEENGRGNFPPRFSGLQFPNYSSELNVNALELDDSALYLCASQGQGSYEQYFGPGTRLTVT.

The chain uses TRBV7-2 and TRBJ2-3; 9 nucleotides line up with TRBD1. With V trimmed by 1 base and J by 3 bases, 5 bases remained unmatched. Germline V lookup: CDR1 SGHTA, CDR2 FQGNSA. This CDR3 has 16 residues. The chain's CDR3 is CASSLVGTGSTDTQYF. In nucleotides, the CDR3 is TGTGCCAGCAGCTTAGTAGGGACAGGGTCTACAGATACGCAGTATTTT.

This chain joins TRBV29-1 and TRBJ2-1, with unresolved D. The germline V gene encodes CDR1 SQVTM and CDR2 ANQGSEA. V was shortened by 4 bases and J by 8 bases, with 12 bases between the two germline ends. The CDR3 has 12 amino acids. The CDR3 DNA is TGCAGCGTTGCCCCGCTAAGGGATGAGCAGTTCTTC. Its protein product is CSVAPLRDEQFF.

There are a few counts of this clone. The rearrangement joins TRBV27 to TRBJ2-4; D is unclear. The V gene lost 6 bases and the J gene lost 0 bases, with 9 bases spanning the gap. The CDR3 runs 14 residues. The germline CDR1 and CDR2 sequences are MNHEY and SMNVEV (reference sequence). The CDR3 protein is CASSLTLAKNIQYF. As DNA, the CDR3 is TGTGCCAGCAGCCTGACCCTAGCCAAAAACATTCAGTACTTC.

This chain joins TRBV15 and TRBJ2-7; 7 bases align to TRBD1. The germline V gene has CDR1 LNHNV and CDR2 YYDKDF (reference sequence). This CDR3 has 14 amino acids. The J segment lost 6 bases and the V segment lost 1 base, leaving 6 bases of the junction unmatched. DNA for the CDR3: TGTGCCACCAGCAGAGGTTTCCGGGACAGCGAGCAGTACTTC. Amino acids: CATSRGFRDSEQYF.

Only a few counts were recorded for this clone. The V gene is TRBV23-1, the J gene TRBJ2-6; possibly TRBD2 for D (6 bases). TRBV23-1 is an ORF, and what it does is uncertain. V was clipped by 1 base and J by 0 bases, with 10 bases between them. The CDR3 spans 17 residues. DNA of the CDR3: TGCGCCAGCAGTCAATTTTTGGGACTCTCTGGGGCCAACGTCCTGACTTTC. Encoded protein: CASSQFLGLSGANVLTF.